Below are 24 T cell receptor beta chains sequenced from a single sample in a study of technical replicates of blood from a few donors (dated by TCRdb to the late 2010s). The method behind the library was the immunoSEQ multiplex PCR assay. Drawn from immuneACCESS, this table holds only the in-frame rearrangements with V and J called that TCRdb kept. Clones are partly lost; checked studies trace under half to an unresolved V gene and leave the rest unexplained. In this sample the table shows 75,000 to 100,000 clones, roughly 94% of which occur a single time. 0.24% of the sample belongs to the ten largest clones. Sequencing was carried out using T cells isolated from PBMCs. The source of these receptors is a human donor in good health.

The genes are TRBV28 and TRBJ1-4, with D uncertain. This CDR3 region has 11 residues. Trimming removed 0 bases from V and 14 bases from J, with 7 bases in between. Germline V gene lookup returns CDR1 MDHEN and CDR2 SYDVKM. This chain's CDR3 is CASSLWGSLFF. DNA of the CDR3: TGTGCCAGCAGTTTATGGGGCAGCCTGTTTTTT.

This chain uses TRBV27 with TRBJ2-1; 10 bases are shared with TRBD2. CDR3 length equals 18 residues. Germline assignment: CDR1 MNHEY and CDR2 SMNVEV (reference sequence). J lost 0 bases, V lost 7 bases, and 12 bases had no gene match. CDR3 nucleotide sequence: TGTGCCAGCAACTCCCGCCTAGCGGGGGTCTCCTCCTACAATGAGCAGTTCTTC. It is translated as CASNSRLAGVSSYNEQFF.

V and J are TRBV7-3 and TRBJ2-1, with 10 bases aligning to TRBD1. The CDR3 loop spans 15 amino acids. The germline V gene encodes CDR1 SGHTA and CDR2 FQGTGA. The junction had 5 bases not matched to a gene; V was cut back by 4 bases and J by 5 bases. The CDR3 coding sequence is TGTGCCAGCAGCTCGGGACAGGGGACCCACAATGAGCAGTTCTTC. This translates into CASSSGQGTHNEQFF. Full variable domain (rest looked up from reference TRBV7-3 and TRBJ2-1): GAGVSQTPSNKVTEKGKYVELRCDPISGHTALYWYRQSLGQGPEFLIYFQGTGAADDSGLPNDRFFAVRPEGSVSTLKIQRTERGDSAVYLCASSSGQGTHNEQFFGPGTRLTVL.

This chain connects TRBV7-2 to TRBJ1-6; 7 positions match TRBD1. The CDR3 has 16 residues. In germline, CDR1 is SGHTA, CDR2 FQGNSA. Unmatched junction bases numbered 10, after V lost 7 bases and J lost 4 bases. DNA of the CDR3: TGTGCCAGCACTAAAACAGGGGACTCTTATAATTCACCCCTCCACTTT. The encoded protein is CASTKTGDSYNSPLHF.

The gene calls are TRBV6-5 and TRBJ1-5; D gene unclear. The CDR3 length is 15 residues. Germline loops: CDR1 MNHEY, CDR2 SVGAGI. Trimming took 6 bases from V and 0 from J, leaving 12 bases between them. The CDR3 nucleotides read TGTGCCAGCAGCCCCCGCAGGCATAGCAATCAGCCCCAGCATTTT. It yields the protein CASSPRRHSNQPQHF.

The chain couples TRBV4-2 to TRBJ2-3; D possibly corresponds to TRBD2 (7 bases). V was trimmed by 4 bases and J by 2 bases, leaving 16 bases between them. Looked up from germline, CDR1 is LGHNA and CDR2 is YNFKEQ. The CDR3 is 16 residues long. The CDR3 DNA sequence: TGTGCCAGCAGCCGCTCTACGGGGGGCTACACAGATACGCAGTATTTT. Translation: CASSRSTGGYTDTQYF.

J is TRBJ2-7 and V is TRBV5-1; 7 bases agree with TRBD1. The CDR3 covers 15 residues. CDR1 is SGHRS and CDR2 is YFSETQ in the germline V gene. The V gene end was trimmed by 4 bases and the J gene end by 0 bases; junction bases not matched to a gene: 7. CDR3 protein: CASSRGDSNSYEQYF. CDR3 coding DNA: TGCGCCAGCAGCCGAGGGGACAGCAACTCCTACGAGCAGTACTTC. Full variable domain (missing parts from reference TRBV5-1 and TRBJ2-7): KAGVTQTPRYLIKTRGQQVTLSCSPISGHRSVSWYQQTPGQGLQFLFEYFSETQRNKGNFPGRFSGRQFSNSRSEMNVSTLELGDSALYLCASSRGDSNSYEQYFGPGTRLTVT.

This chain joins TRBV2 and TRBJ1-4; 7 nucleotides align to TRBD1. Unmatched junction bases numbered 10, after V lost 5 bases and J lost 7 bases. The CDR3 consists of 15 residues. The germline CDR1 and CDR2 sequences are SNHLY and FYNNEI. The CDR3 nucleotides are TGTGCCAGCAGTCCACCTACAGGGGTTGGTGAAAAACTGTTTTTT. As protein: CASSPPTGVGEKLFF.

V usage is TRBV7-9 and J usage is TRBJ2-1; D possibly corresponds to TRBD2 (7 bases). Per the germline V gene, CDR1 is SEHNR and CDR2 is FQNEAQ (reference sequence). The V end was cut by 2 bases, the J end by 7 bases, with 21 bases between. This CDR3 is 17 amino acids long. The CDR3 sequence: CASSLIILGAGGNEQFF. The CDR3 DNA is TGTGCCAGCAGCTTAATAATCTTGGGGGCCGGGGGGAATGAGCAGTTCTTC.

A single count supports this clone. The chain is built from TRBV7-9 and TRBJ2-3; D not certain. Germline V gives CDR1 SEHNR, CDR2 FQNEAQ (reference sequence). Trimming removed 5 bases at V and 1 base at J, with 10 bases between. The CDR3 totals 14 residues. CDR3 in amino acids: CASSRLRGTDTQYF. For the CDR3, the DNA is TGTGCCAGCAGCCGGCTCCGGGGCACAGATACGCAGTATTTT.

The CDR3 DNA reads TGTGCCAGCAGCGATACAGGGGGCGGGGGAAATGAAAAACTGTTTTTT. Amino acids: CASSDTGGGGNEKLFF. The chain couples TRBV7-9 to TRBJ1-4; 9 bases agree with TRBD1. The CDR3 has 16 residues. The germline CDR1 and CDR2 sequences are SEHNR and FQNEAQ (reference sequence). V lost 5 bases and J lost 5; bases outside the gene matches: 9.

This clone is a singleton in its sample. J is TRBJ2-1 and V is TRBV7-2; 8 bases map to TRBD2. The CDR3 runs 14 residues. The trim removed 1 base at V and 6 bases at J, leaving 2 bases unmatched. Per the germline V gene, CDR1 is SGHTA and CDR2 is FQGNSA. The CDR3 DNA is TGTGCCAGCAGCTTAGTTGCGGGGGGCAATGAGCAGTTCTTC. It translates to CASSLVAGGNEQFF. Full variable domain (rest looked up from reference TRBV7-2 and TRBJ2-1): GAGVSQSPSNKVTEKGKDVELRCDPISGHTALYWYRQSLGQGLEFLIYFQGNSAPDKSGLPSDRFSAERTGGSVSTLTIQRTQQEDSAVYLCASSLVAGGNEQFFGPGTRLTVL.

This chain joins TRBV6-1 and TRBJ2-1; possible D gene TRBD1, 6 bases. The V gene's germline CDR1 is MNHNS and CDR2 SASEGT. Trimming stripped 5 bases from V and 8 bases from J, with 7 bases between. This CDR3 has 11 amino acids. In nucleotides, the CDR3 is TGTGCCAGCAGTTACAGGGATGAGCAGTTCTTC. The encoded protein is CASSYRDEQFF.

J is TRBJ2-2 and V is TRBV9; D perhaps matches TRBD2 (6 bases). Germline assignment: CDR1 SGDLS and CDR2 YYNGEE. V was cut by 3 bases and J by 14 bases, with 17 bases left in between. This CDR3 spans 13 amino acids. The CDR3 nucleotides are TGTGCCAGCAGCGGGGACTCCTATGATGATCTGTTTTTT. It codes for CASSGDSYDDLFF.

The chain employs TRBV11-2 and TRBJ1-1; D gene ambiguous. Per germline, CDR1 SGHAT and CDR2 FQNNGV. Trimming cost V 5 bases and J 5 bases, with 6 bases left between them. The CDR3 has 11 amino acids. CDR3 nucleotide sequence: TGTGCCAGCAGCCTATCGACTGAAGCTTTCTTT. This translates into CASSLSTEAFF.

This chain uses TRBV6-5 with TRBJ1-4; D may be TRBD1 (5 bases). With 7 bases removed from V and 3 bases from J, the gap between germline ends came to 12 bases. CDR1 is MNHEY and CDR2 is SVGAGI in the germline V gene. The CDR3 runs to 14 residues. CDR3 DNA sequence: TGTGCCAGCAAGGTTGGGGCACCTAATGAAAAACTGTTTTTT. The encoded protein is CASKVGAPNEKLFF.

DNA of the CDR3: TGCGCCAGCAGCCCCATCGAAGGACTAGCGGCCTCCTACGAGCAGTACTTC. Translating it yields CASSPIEGLAASYEQYF. This rearrangement joins TRBV4-1 to TRBJ2-5; TRBD2 matches at 10 bases. The J call may be in error: the DNA end matches TRBJ2-7 better. In germline, CDR1 is MGHRA, CDR2 YSYEKL. CDR3 size: 17 residues.

V is TRBV15 and J is TRBJ1-5, with D possibly matching TRBD1 (6 bases). The length of the CDR3 is 16 residues. CDR1 and CDR2 from the germline V gene are LNHNV and YYDKDF (reference sequence). V dropped 2 bases and J dropped 4 bases, with 15 bases sitting between them. In DNA form, the CDR3 reads TGTGCCACCAGCAGAACAGGGATGAGGGTAAATCAGCCCCAGCATTTT. It translates to CATSRTGMRVNQPQHF. Using reference TRBV15 and TRBJ1-5 for the parts outside the CDR3, the full variable domain is DAMVIQNPRYQVTQFGKPVTLSCSQTLNHNVMYWYQQKSSQAPKLLFHYYDKDFNNEADTPDNFQSRRPNTSFCFLDIRSPGLGDTAMYLCATSRTGMRVNQPQHFGDGTRLSIL.

This chain connects TRBV28 to TRBJ1-4; 9 bases align to TRBD1. In germline, CDR1 is MDHEN, CDR2 SYDVKM. J lost 8 bases, V lost 4 bases, and 8 bases had no gene match. CDR3 length equals 15 residues. The CDR3 loop reads CASSYDRGAWEKLFF. The CDR3 DNA reads TGTGCCAGCAGTTATGACAGGGGGGCCTGGGAAAAACTGTTTTTT.

As concerns this clone: The identical CDR3 is also encoded by other nucleotide sequences in the sample. The chain uses TRBV2 and TRBJ2-5; D possibly corresponds to TRBD2 (6 bases). The germline V gene encodes CDR1 SNHLY and CDR2 FYNNEI. There are 12 residues in the CDR3. V lost 8 bases, J lost 2 bases, and 9 bases lay in between. This CDR3 is CASRDSQETQYF. DNA of the CDR3: TGTGCCAGCCGGGACTCACAAGAGACCCAGTACTTC.

The chain combines TRBV28 with TRBJ1-1; 12 bases match TRBD1. This CDR3 spans 17 amino acids. The germline V gene encodes CDR1 MDHEN and CDR2 SYDVKM. Trimming cost V 3 bases and J 4 bases; bases outside gene matches: 9. The CDR3 nucleotides read TGTGCCAGCAGTTTCTCCGGGACAGGGGGCATAGGCACTGAAGCTTTCTTT. The encoded protein is CASSFSGTGGIGTEAFF.

This sequence joins TRBV4-1 and TRBJ1-5; D not resolved. There are 13 residues in the CDR3. Germline values: CDR1 MGHRA, CDR2 YSYEKL. The V end was cut by 0 bases, the J end by 11 bases, with 11 bases between. The CDR3 region is CASSQDVVQTQHF. The DNA for the CDR3 is TGCGCCAGCAGCCAAGATGTCGTCCAGACCCAGCATTTT.

The chain uses TRBV6-5 and TRBJ2-7; D unresolved. Between the trimmed V and J ends, which lost 0 bases and 2 bases, there was a span of 5 bases. The CDR3 is 13 residues long. Germline V gene lookup returns CDR1 MNHEY and CDR2 SVGAGI. Written as DNA, the CDR3 is TGTGCCAGCAGTTACTCGTCCGCCTACGAGCAGTACTTC. Translating it yields CASSYSSAYEQYF.

V and J are TRBV19 and TRBJ2-1; TRBD2 agrees at 7 bases. In germline, CDR1 is LNHDA, CDR2 SQIVND (reference sequence). Trimming removed 1 base from V and 2 bases from J; junction bases left unmatched: 5. This CDR3 region has 16 residues. For the CDR3, the DNA is TGTGCCAGTAGTATAGTTTCGGGAGGCCCCTACAATGAGCAGTTCTTC. This codes for CASSIVSGGPYNEQFF.